The TCR beta chain under discussion was sequenced for a study of CD8+ T cells in alopecia areata. Following RNA extraction, reverse transcription yielded cDNA that acted as the sequencing template. The protocol was immunoSEQ multiplex PCR, while the TCRdb copy is restricted to in-frame clones and leaves out a portion. Of over 35,000 clones listed, 92% are singletons. Treatment: oral pan-JAK inhibitor, 5-10 mg twice daily. Germline loops: CDR1 GTSNPN, CDR2 SVGIG (reference sequence). The CDR3 consists of 14 residues. V dropped 0 bases and J dropped 7; count of bases not matched to a gene: 7. The TCR originated in a human donor with alopecia areata. Material: CD8+ T cells sorted from blood, obtained at week 24, from a patient treated with tofacitinib. The V call is TRBV30, the J call TRBJ1-1, with 8 nucleotides matching TRBD1. The CDR3 DNA reads as TGTGCCTGGAGTGTCTTGGACAGGGCCCTTGAAGCTTTCTTT. Its protein is CAWSVLDRALEAFF.